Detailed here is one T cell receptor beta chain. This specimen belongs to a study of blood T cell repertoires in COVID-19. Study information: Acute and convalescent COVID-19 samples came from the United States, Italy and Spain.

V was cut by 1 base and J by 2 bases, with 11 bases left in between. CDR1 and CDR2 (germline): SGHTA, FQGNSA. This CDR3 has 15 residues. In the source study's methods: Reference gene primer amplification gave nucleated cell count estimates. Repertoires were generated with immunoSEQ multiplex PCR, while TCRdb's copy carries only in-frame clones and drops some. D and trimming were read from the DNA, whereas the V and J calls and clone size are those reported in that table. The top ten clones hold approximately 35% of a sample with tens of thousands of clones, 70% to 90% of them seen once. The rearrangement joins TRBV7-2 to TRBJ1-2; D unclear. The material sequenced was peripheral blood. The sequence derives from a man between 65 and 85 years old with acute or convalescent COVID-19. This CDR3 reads CASSLDTFVNYGYTF. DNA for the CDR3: TGTGCCAGCAGCTTAGATACTTTTGTGAACTATGGCTACACCTTC.